These 8 T cell receptor beta chains share one sample of origin, sequenced in a study of T cells in Graves' hyperthyroidism and ophthalmopathy. Amplified TCR beta CDR3 regions derived from RNA transcripts. The HTBI primer set drove a first-round RT-PCR of the TCR CDR3. MiXCR was run by TCRdb on the multiplex PCR reads, yielding one entry per CDR3 protein. The sample lists about 350,000 distinct CDR3 sequences, roughly 15% occurring once. The sample consisted of blood. These receptors were collected from a woman aged 60-70 years with Graves' ophthalmopathy.

The chain has TRBV20-1 and TRBJ2-5, with D unclear. Trimming stripped 3 bases from V and 5 bases from J, with 10 bases between. Germline V gives CDR1 DFQATT, CDR2 SNEGSKA (reference sequence). CDR3 size: 12 residues. The chain's CDR3 is CSASRRLETQYF. The CDR3 DNA reads as TGCAGTGCTAGCCGGAGATTGGAGACCCAGTACTTC.

In regard to this clonotype: Possible read error: a much larger clone is one base away. CDR3 sequence: CAWSGGLGDTGELFF. The CDR3 nucleotides are TGTGCCTGGAGTGGGGGCTTGGGGGACACCGGGGAGCTGTTTTTT. The J gene is TRBJ2-2, the V gene TRBV30, with D perhaps assigned TRBD1 or TRBD2 (5 bases each). The CDR3 contains 15 residues. Looked up from germline, CDR1 is GTSNPN and CDR2 is SVGIG (reference sequence). The germline V and J ends were trimmed by 1 base and 3 bases, with 12 bases remaining between them.

Ten or more counts support this clonotype. The gene calls are TRBV7-2 and TRBJ2-1, with D perhaps matching TRBD2 (6 bases). From germline, CDR1 is SGHTA and CDR2 FQGNSA. Trimming took off 5 bases at V and 8 bases at J, with 19 bases between the two ends. The CDR3 sequence is 15 residues long. For the CDR3, the DNA is TGTGCCAGCAGCCAACGGGACTTAGGTATGGATGAGCAGTTCTTC. Translation: CASSQRDLGMDEQFF.

This clonotype was counted at least ten times. V is TRBV7-9 and J is TRBJ2-2; 8 bases agree with TRBD2. The CDR3 has 17 residues. V dropped 7 bases and J dropped 7; count of bases not matched to a gene: 17. Per germline, CDR1 SEHNR and CDR2 FQNEAQ (reference sequence). The chain's CDR3 is CASTPVEGLEGRGELFF. The CDR3, as DNA: TGTGCCAGCACCCCTGTGGAGGGACTAGAGGGCCGCGGGGAGCTGTTTTTT. The whole variable domain, filled in from reference TRBV7-9 and TRBJ2-2, reads DTGVSQNPRHKITKRGQNVTFRCDPISEHNRLYWYRQTLGQGPEFLTYFQNEAQLEKSRLLSDRFSAERPKGSFSTLEIQRTEQGDSAMYLCASTPVEGLEGRGELFFGEGSRLTVL.

This clonotype has at least ten counts. This chain uses TRBV2 with TRBJ2-7; a possible D gene is TRBD2 (5 bases). Germline V gives CDR1 SNHLY, CDR2 FYNNEI. The CDR3 covers 15 residues. The V end lost 0 bases, the J end lost 4 bases, and 13 bases lay between the germline ends. CDR3 loop: CASSEALGSVYEQYF. CDR3 DNA sequence: TGTGCCAGCAGTGAAGCGCTTGGTAGCGTATACGAGCAGTACTTC.

This clonotype was seen at least ten times. The chain employs TRBV2 and TRBJ2-1, with 8 bases lining up with TRBD1. With 6 bases clipped from V and 0 bases from J, the junction kept 4 bases outside the gene matches. CDR1 SNHLY and CDR2 FYNNEI come from the germline V gene. The CDR3 has 15 amino acids. CDR3 amino acids: CASSKGQGSYNEQFF. In DNA form, the CDR3 reads TGTGCCAGCAGCAAAGGACAGGGCTCCTACAATGAGCAGTTCTTC.

The rearrangement uses TRBV19 and TRBJ2-6; D is possibly TRBD1 (6 bases). This CDR3 contains 16 residues. CDR1 and CDR2 (germline): LNHDA, SQIVND (reference sequence). The V gene lost 1 base and the J gene lost 2 bases, with 9 bases spanning the gap. CDR3 nucleotide sequence: TGTGCCAGTAGTATAGTAGGGGGAACTGGGGCCAACGTCCTGACTTTC. It translates to CASSIVGGTGANVLTF.

This chain joins TRBV5-1 and TRBJ2-2; TRBD2 agrees at 8 bases. V was pared by 4 bases and J by 4 bases, with 18 bases of the junction left unmatched. This CDR3 comprises 19 residues. The V gene's germline CDR1 is SGHRS and CDR2 YFSETQ. CDR3 sequence reads: CASSQHGGPAGGVTGELFF. The CDR3 nucleotides are TGCGCCAGCAGCCAGCACGGGGGACCCGCGGGGGGTGTCACCGGGGAGCTGTTTTTT.